This is a list of T cell receptor beta chains from one sample in a study of cytomegalovirus exposure and HLA in healthy donors. TCRdb's copy holds only in-frame clones and misses some; the assay was immunoSEQ multiplex PCR. The table shows 120,000 to 150,000 clones, with around 72% occurring only once. Sequencing was done on a sample of PBMCs. Receptors were obtained from a man aged 40-49 years in good health and CMV-seronegative. Both conserved end residues are part of each CDR3. D genes are given only for firm matches. Some rows have no size entry. The others give once, few or many, or a class for an expanded clone.

d_call clone_size j_call cdr3_length v_call cdr3_aa cdr3_nt
TRBD1 - TRBJ2-2 15 TRBV7-8 CASSMDRGQAGELFF TGTGCCAGCAGCATGGACAGGGGGCAGGCCGGGGAGCTGTTTTTT
- - TRBJ2-1 16 TRBV7-5 CVRSLSSDSGRREQFF TGTGTCAGAAGCTTATCCTCTGATAGCGGGAGGCGAGAGCAGTTCTTC
TRBD1 few TRBJ1-6 15 TRBV7-3 CASSLTGTEGSTLHF TGTGCCAGCAGCTTAACTGGGACAGAGGGGTCCACCCTCCACTTT
- few TRBJ1-3 14 TRBV19 CAARGLLSGNTIYF TGTGCCGCGAGAGGACTACTCTCTGGAAACACCATATATTTT
TRBD2 - TRBJ2-7 14 TRBV5-1 CASSFGTGGYEQYF TGCGCCAGCAGCTTCGGCACCGGGGGGTACGAGCAGTACTTC
TRBD2 - TRBJ2-5 17 TRBV5-1 CASSLGLAGARGETQYF TGCGCCAGCAGCTTGGGACTAGCGGGGGCGCGGGGAGAGACCCAGTACTTC
TRBD1 - TRBJ2-1 16 TRBV2 CASSWPRDRVTDEQFF TGTGCCAGCAGTTGGCCCCGGGACAGGGTAACGGATGAGCAGTTCTTC
- - TRBJ1-5 11 TRBV10-2 CASINNQPQHF TGCGCCAGCATCAATAATCAGCCCCAGCATTTT
TRBD2 - TRBJ2-2 15 TRBV6-6 CASSSGGLAAGELFF TGTGCCAGCAGTTCGGGGGGGCTAGCCGCCGGGGAGCTGTTTTTT
TRBD2 few TRBJ2-5 16 TRBV27 CASHQWGLVIQETQYF TGTGCCAGTCACCAATGGGGACTAGTCATCCAAGAGACCCAGTACTTC
- - TRBJ1-4 17 TRBV4-2 CASSQSSPGGWDEKLFF TGTGCCAGCAGCCAAAGTTCCCCCGGGGGGTGGGATGAAAAACTGTTTTTT
TRBD1 - TRBJ1-4 16 TRBV28 CASGPWDRGRGEKLFF TGTGCCAGCGGCCCCTGGGACAGGGGGCGAGGTGAAAAACTGTTTTTT
- - TRBJ1-2 13 TRBV9 CASSVVSGYGYTF TGTGCCAGCAGCGTAGTTTCAGGCTATGGCTACACCTTC
TRBD2 few TRBJ2-5 16 TRBV5-5 CASSSLLAGVVETQYF TGTGCCAGCAGCTCTTTACTAGCGGGAGTTGTAGAGACCCAGTACTTC
TRBD1 - TRBJ2-3 15 TRBV5-1 CASSTGQGATDTQYF TGCGCCAGCAGCACGGGACAGGGGGCCACAGATACGCAGTATTTT
TRBD1 - TRBJ2-1 13 TRBV10-2 CASSAIGGDEQFF TGCGCCAGCAGTGCCATAGGGGGCGATGAGCAGTTCTTC
- - TRBJ2-7 11 TRBV7-9 CASSPGNEQYF TGTGCCAGCAGCCCCGGGAACGAGCAGTACTTC
TRBD2 - TRBJ2-3 15 TRBV10-2 CASSLAGGLKDTQYF TGCGCCAGCAGTCTAGCGGGGGGTCTCAAAGATACGCAGTATTTT